The rows below give T cell receptor beta chains drawn from one sample of a study of blood T cell repertoires in COVID-19. Here immunoSEQ multiplex PCR was the method, and the copy in TCRdb shows in-frame clones only, minus some. The table has about 74,000 clones, about 88% seen once; the top ten hold under 1.5%. Sequencing input: peripheral blood. Receptors were obtained from a man in his fifties with acute or convalescent COVID-19. CDR3s include the opening cysteine and the closing phenylalanine or tryptophan. D genes are given only for firm matches. Clone size appears in some rows only: once, few, many, or a class for an expanded clone.

v_call	d_call	clone_size	j_call	cdr3_nt	cdr3_aa
TRBV28	TRBD2	.	TRBJ2-2	TGTGCCAGCAGGGAACAGGGACTAGCGGTTACTGGGACCGGGGAGCTGTTTTTT	CASREQGLAVTGTGELFF
TRBV2	TRBD1	.	TRBJ2-7	TGTGCCAGCAGTGAAGGTGGGACAGGAACCTACGAGCAGTACTTC	CASSEGGTGTYEQYF
TRBV30	.	.	TRBJ2-5	TGTGCCTGGAATCCGCTAGCGCGCGTGCAAGAGACCCAGTACTTC	CAWNPLARVQETQYF
TRBV19	.	.	TRBJ1-4	TGTGCCAGTAGCCCGCAGGGGAGAAGGGAAAAACTGTTTTTT	CASSPQGRREKLFF
TRBV5-6	TRBD2	.	TRBJ2-7	TGTGCCAGCAGCTTGGGGGCGGGAGTGGGGTACGAGCAGTACTTC	CASSLGAGVGYEQYF
TRBV27	TRBD2	.	TRBJ2-1	TGTGCCAGCAGTCCCATCAGCGGGAACCTCTACAATGAGCAGTTCTTC	CASSPISGNLYNEQFF
TRBV6-1	TRBD1	few	TRBJ1-5	TGTGCCAGCAGTTCGGGACAGAAAAGCAATCAGCCCCAGCATTTT	CASSSGQKSNQPQHF
TRBV29-1	TRBD2	.	TRBJ2-1	TGCAGCGTTCGGTCTAGCGGGAGGGGGGATGAGCAGTTCTTC	CSVRSSGRGDEQFF
TRBV7-2	.	.	TRBJ2-3	TGTGCCAGCAGCAGGCGAGCGCCGGCTAGCACAGATACGCAGTATTTT	CASSRRAPASTDTQYF
TRBV7-2	TRBD1	.	TRBJ2-2	TGTGCCAGCAGTTTAGACAGGGGTTTTGGGACCGGGGAGCTGTTTTTT	CASSLDRGFGTGELFF
TRBV12-3/TRBV12-4	.	once	TRBJ2-7	TGTGCCAGCAGTATGGACTTTTACGAGCAGTACTTC	CASSMDFYEQYF
TRBV6-1	.	.	TRBJ1-2	TGTGCCAGCAGTGAAAGATCGGGACAAGGCTATGGCTACACCTTC	CASSERSGQGYGYTF
TRBV15	TRBD1	.	TRBJ1-6	TGTGCCATCGCTAGGGACAGGGTTTCACCCCTCCACTTT	CAIARDRVSPLHF
TRBV19	.	.	TRBJ1-1	TGTGCCAGTAGTATAACCAGTTACAGTGAAGCTTTCTTT	CASSITSYSEAFF
TRBV19	.	.	TRBJ1-5	TGTGCCAGTATCCGGGGGGGGCCCCAGCATTTT	CASIRGGPQHF
TRBV2	TRBD2	.	TRBJ2-1	TGTGCCAGCAGCTTCTTTACTAGCGTCTACAATGAGCAGTTCTTC	CASSFFTSVYNEQFF
TRBV7-3	TRBD1	.	TRBJ1-1	TGTGCCAGCAGCTTAGGGGGACAGGGTAAATGGAACACTGAAGCTTTCTTT	CASSLGGQGKWNTEAFF
TRBV11-3	TRBD1	.	TRBJ2-2	TGTGCCAGCAGCCACGGACAGGGCGGCACCGGGGAGCTGTTTTTT	CASSHGQGGTGELFF
TRBV28	.	.	TRBJ2-2	TGTGCCAGGTTGGACAGGAACACCGGGGAGCTGTTTTTT	CARLDRNTGELFF
TRBV4-1	TRBD1	.	TRBJ2-1	TGCGCCAGCAGCCAAGGGGACAGCTCCTACAATGAGCAGTTCTTC	CASSQGDSSYNEQFF
TRBV11-2	.	.	TRBJ2-2	TGTGCCAGCAGCTTACTTAGCGGGGAGCTGTTTTTT	CASSLLSGELFF
TRBV5-1	.	.	TRBJ1-3	TGCGCCAGCAGCTTGTTTGGACTGGGGAGCTCTGGAAACACCATATATTTT	CASSLFGLGSSGNTIYF
TRBV20-1	TRBD2	.	TRBJ2-2	TGCAGTGCTAGTGTAGCGGGCTCCACCGGGGAGCTGTTTTTT	CSASVAGSTGELFF
TRBV6-5	.	.	TRBJ1-5	TGTGCCAGCACCCAAACAGGCGATCAGCCCCAGCATTTT	CASTQTGDQPQHF
TRBV27	.	.	TRBJ2-5	TGTGCCAGCAGTTTGACACAGGGTACGTCGGAGACCCAGTACTTC	CASSLTQGTSETQYF
TRBV5-1	.	.	TRBJ1-1	TGCGCCAGCCAACATGGGAACAGGGCCCCCGGGACTGAAGCTTTCTTT	CASQHGNRAPGTEAFF
TRBV5-1	.	.	TRBJ1-2	TGCGCCAGCAGCTTAGACAGCCTCTATGGCTACACCTTC	CASSLDSLYGYTF
TRBV18	TRBD1	.	TRBJ2-5	TGTGCCAGCTCACCCGGGACAGGGATAGAAGAGACCCAGTACTTC	CASSPGTGIEETQYF
TRBV5-4	.	.	TRBJ2-2	TGTGCCAGCAGCTTCTCCCTCTTTGGACTAGGGGGAACCGGGGAGCTGTTTTTT	CASSFSLFGLGGTGELFF
TRBV19	TRBD2	.	TRBJ2-1	TGTGCCAGTAGTATACTTGCGGGGGGAAACAATGAGCAGTTCTTC	CASSILAGGNNEQFF
TRBV12-5	.	few	TRBJ2-1	TGTGCTAGTGGTTTGTTCCCCAGGGGGCTTTTGCGGGAGGGCCTCAATGAGCAGTTCTTC	CASGLFPRGLLREGLNEQFF
TRBV7-9	.	once	TRBJ1-2	TGTGCCAGCAGCTTAGTCGGAGGTCGTGGCTACACCTTC	CASSLVGGRGYTF
TRBV24-1	TRBD2	.	TRBJ2-2	TGTGCCACCAGTGACCGACTAGCGGGAACCGGGGAGCTGTTTTTT	CATSDRLAGTGELFF
TRBV5-1	TRBD1	.	TRBJ1-2	TGCGCCAGCAGCTCGGACAGGATCTCTAACTATGGCTACACCTTC	CASSSDRISNYGYTF
TRBV12-5	.	.	TRBJ2-5	TGTGCTAGCAAAAGGGACATTAAAGAGACCCAGTACTTC	CASKRDIKETQYF
TRBV7-3	TRBD2	.	TRBJ2-1	TGTGCCAGCAGTTCGACTAGCGGGCTAAACAATGAGCAGTTCTTC	CASSSTSGLNNEQFF
TRBV30	.	.	TRBJ2-5	TGTGCCGGGGCGGGACACGAGACCCAGTACTTC	CAGAGHETQYF
TRBV6-2/TRBV6-3	TRBD2	.	TRBJ2-1	TGTGCCAGCAGCAAGGTAGCGGGAGTTGGTGAGCAGTTCTTC	CASSKVAGVGEQFF
TRBV28	.	.	TRBJ1-2	TGTGCCAGCAGTCAACGCCAGGGATGGGGCTATGGCTACACCTTC	CASSQRQGWGYGYTF
TRBV4-1	TRBD1	.	TRBJ2-1	TGCGCCAGCAGCCCCGCGGACAGGTTCCAGAACAATGAGCAGTTCTTC	CASSPADRFQNNEQFF
TRBV5-4	TRBD2	.	TRBJ2-1	TGTGCCAGCAGCTTGGGGGGACTAGCGGGAGGTGCTTATGGTGAGCAGTTCTTC	CASSLGGLAGGAYGEQFF
TRBV3-1/TRBV3-2	TRBD1	.	TRBJ2-3	TGTGCCAGCGACCACGCGACAGGGGCGGGCACAGATACGCAGTATTTT	CASDHATGAGTDTQYF